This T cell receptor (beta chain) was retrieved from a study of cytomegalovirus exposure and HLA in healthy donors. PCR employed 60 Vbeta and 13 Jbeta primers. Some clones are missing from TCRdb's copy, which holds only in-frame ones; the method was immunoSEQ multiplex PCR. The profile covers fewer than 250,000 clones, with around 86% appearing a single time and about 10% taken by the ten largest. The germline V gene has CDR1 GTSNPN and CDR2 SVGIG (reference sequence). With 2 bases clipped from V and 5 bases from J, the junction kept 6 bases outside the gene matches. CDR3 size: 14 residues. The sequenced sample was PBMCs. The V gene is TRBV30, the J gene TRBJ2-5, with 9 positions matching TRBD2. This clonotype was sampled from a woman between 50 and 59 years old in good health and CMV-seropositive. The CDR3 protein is CAWSMRGGGETQYF. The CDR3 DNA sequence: TGTGCCTGGAGTATGCGGGGGGGCGGGGAGACCCAGTACTTC.